This TCR beta chain was profiled in a study of neurological immune-mediated disorders. Findings and caveats of the study: The multiple sclerosis repertoire cluster was not associated with any clinical or MRI feature. There were no CDR3 amino acid sequences shared by expanded clones across subjects, a result suggesting private repertoires in all groups.

TCRdb used MiXCR to reprocess the 5' RACE reads, holding one entry per CDR3 protein. The sample shows approximately 44,000 distinct CDR3 sequences, just under 6% of them seen only once. Ten or more counts support this clonotype. Its antigen is currently unknown. This receptor was obtained from a woman aged 18 to 35 with multiple sclerosis. Sequencing was carried out using CD4+ T cells from blood.

This chain's CDR3 is CSARDRGGSFTYNEQFF. CDR3 DNA: TGCAGTGCTAGAGATCGCGGCGGGAGTTTCACCTACAATGAGCAGTTCTTC. J is TRBJ2-1 and V is TRBV20-1; TRBD2 agrees at 7 bases. Per the germline V gene, CDR1 is DFQATT and CDR2 is SNEGSKA (reference sequence). This CDR3 comprises 17 residues. J gave up 2 bases and V 0 bases, and 10 bases lay outside the gene matches.